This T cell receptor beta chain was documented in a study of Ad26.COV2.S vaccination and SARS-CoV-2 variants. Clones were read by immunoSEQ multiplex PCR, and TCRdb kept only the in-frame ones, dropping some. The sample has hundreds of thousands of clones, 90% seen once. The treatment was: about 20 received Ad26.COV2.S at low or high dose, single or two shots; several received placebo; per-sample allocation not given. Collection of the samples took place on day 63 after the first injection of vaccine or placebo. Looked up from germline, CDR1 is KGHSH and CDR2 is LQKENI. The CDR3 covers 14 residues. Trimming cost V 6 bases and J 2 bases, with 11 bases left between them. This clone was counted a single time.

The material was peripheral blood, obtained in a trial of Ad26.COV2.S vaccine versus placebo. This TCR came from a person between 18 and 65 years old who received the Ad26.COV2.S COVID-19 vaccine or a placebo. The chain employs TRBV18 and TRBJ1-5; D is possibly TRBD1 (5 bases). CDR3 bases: TGTGCCAGCTCCCCGGGGCCGGGCAATCAGCCCCAGCATTTT. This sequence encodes CASSPGPGNQPQHF.